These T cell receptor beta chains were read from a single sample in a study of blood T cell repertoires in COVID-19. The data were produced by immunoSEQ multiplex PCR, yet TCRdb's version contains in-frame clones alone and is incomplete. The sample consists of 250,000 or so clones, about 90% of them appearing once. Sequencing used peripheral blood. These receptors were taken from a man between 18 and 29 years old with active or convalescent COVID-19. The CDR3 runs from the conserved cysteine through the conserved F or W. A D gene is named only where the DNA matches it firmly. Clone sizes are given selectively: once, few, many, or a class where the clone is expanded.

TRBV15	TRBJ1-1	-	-	TGTGCCACCAGCATCACAGTCGACACTGAAGCTTTCTTT	CATSITVDTEAFF
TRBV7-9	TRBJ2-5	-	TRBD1	TGTGCCAGCAGGGGACAGGGAAAGACCCAGTACTTC	CASRGQGKTQYF
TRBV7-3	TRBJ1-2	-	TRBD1	TGTGCCAGCAGCCTAGACAGGGTTGGCTACACCTTC	CASSLDRVGYTF
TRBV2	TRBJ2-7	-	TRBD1	TGTGCCAGCCGAAGACAGGGGATCGAGGTGGAGCAGTACTTC	CASRRQGIEVEQYF
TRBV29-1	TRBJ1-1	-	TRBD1	TGCAGCTGCTGGGGCGGGACAGGGGTCACTGAAGCTTTCTTT	CSCWGGTGVTEAFF
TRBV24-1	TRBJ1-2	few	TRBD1	TGTGCCACCAGTGACCCTCGGACAGGGGCTCTTCGCTACACCTTC	CATSDPRTGALRYTF
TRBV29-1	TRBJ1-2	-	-	TGCAGCGCACCTACAGGGAACTATGGCTACACCTTC	CSAPTGNYGYTF
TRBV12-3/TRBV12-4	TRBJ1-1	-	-	TGTGCCAGCAGTAGGGGGAACACTGAAGCTTTCTTT	CASSRGNTEAFF
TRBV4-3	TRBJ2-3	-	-	TGCGCCAGCAGCCAGAAGGCGGGGACAGATACGCAGTATTTT	CASSQKAGTDTQYF
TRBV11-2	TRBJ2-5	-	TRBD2	TGTGCCAGCAGCTCCCGGACTAGCGGGTTCACATCGGAGACCCAGTACTTC	CASSSRTSGFTSETQYF
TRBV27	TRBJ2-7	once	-	TGTGCCAGCAGTTTTCGGCAGGGCTACGAGCAGTACTTC	CASSFRQGYEQYF
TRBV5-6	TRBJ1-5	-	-	TGTGCCAGCAGCTTTCTGAGAGGTAATCAGCCCCAGCATTTT	CASSFLRGNQPQHF
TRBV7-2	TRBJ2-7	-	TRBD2	TGTGCCAGCAGCTTAAAGTTAGGGGAGGGCTACGAGCAGTACTTC	CASSLKLGEGYEQYF
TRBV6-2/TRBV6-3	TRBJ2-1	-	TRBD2	TGTGCCAGCAGCCCACGGGGACTAGCAGGCGGTGAGCAGTTCTTC	CASSPRGLAGGEQFF
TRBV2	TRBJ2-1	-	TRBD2	TGTGCCAGCAGTGAAGTTGGTACGGGAGGGCCAAGGAATGAGCAGTTCTTC	CASSEVGTGGPRNEQFF
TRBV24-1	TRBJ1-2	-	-	TGTGCCACCAGTGATTCAACAAGAAACTATGGCTACACCTTC	CATSDSTRNYGYTF
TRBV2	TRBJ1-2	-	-	TGTGCCAGCATCTTTAACTATGGCTACACCTTC	CASIFNYGYTF
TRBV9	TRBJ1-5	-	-	TGTGCCAGCAGCGCAACTTATAGCAATCAGCCCCAGCATTTT	CASSATYSNQPQHF
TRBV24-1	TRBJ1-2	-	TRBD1	TGTGCCACCAGTCCCGGGACAGGATATGGGGCTAACTATGGCTACACCTTC	CATSPGTGYGANYGYTF
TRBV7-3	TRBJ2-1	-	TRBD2	TGTGCCAGCACCGTTAGCGGGGGGAGTAATGAGCAGTTCTTC	CASTVSGGSNEQFF
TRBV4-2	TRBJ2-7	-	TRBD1	TGTGCCAGCAGCCCCACAGGGGCGGCCTACGAGCAGTACTTC	CASSPTGAAYEQYF
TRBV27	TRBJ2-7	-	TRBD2	TGTGCCAGCAGTACGGGACTACGAACCTACGAGCAGTACTTC	CASSTGLRTYEQYF
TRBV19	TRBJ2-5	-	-	TGTGCCAGTAGTCCTCAAGAGACCCAGTACTTC	CASSPQETQYF
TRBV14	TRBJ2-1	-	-	TGTGCCAGCAGCCAAGTCCACTACAATGAGCAGTTCTTC	CASSQVHYNEQFF
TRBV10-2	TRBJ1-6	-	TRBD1	TGCGCCAGTCGTGCAGGGGGCCCCTATAATTCACCCCTCCACTTT	CASRAGGPYNSPLHF
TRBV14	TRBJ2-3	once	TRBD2	TGTGCCAGCAGCCAAGAAGCAGCGGGGTATGGTGGAGATACGCAGTATTTT	CASSQEAAGYGGDTQYF
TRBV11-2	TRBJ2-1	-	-	TGTGCCAGCAGCCTAAGAAGGGCGGGGGCCCGAGGCGATGAGCAGTTCTTC	CASSLRRAGARGDEQFF
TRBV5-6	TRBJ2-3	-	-	TGTGCCAGCAGCCCTACCAGGGGAACGCAGTATTTT	CASSPTRGTQYF
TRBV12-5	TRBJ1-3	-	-	TGTGCTAGTGGGTCGACGGACATGAGCTCTGGAAACACCATATATTTT	CASGSTDMSSGNTIYF
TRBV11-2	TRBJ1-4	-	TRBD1	TGTGCCAGCAGCTGGCGGGACAGGGGTAATGAAAAACTGTTTTTT	CASSWRDRGNEKLFF
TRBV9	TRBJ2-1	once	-	TGTGCCAGCAGCGTAGTACCAGACTACAATGAGCAGTTCTTC	CASSVVPDYNEQFF
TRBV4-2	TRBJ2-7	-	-	TGTGCCAGCAGCCAAGATCTGTTTTCCTACGAGCAGTACTTC	CASSQDLFSYEQYF
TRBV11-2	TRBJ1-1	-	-	TGTGCCAGCAGCTTAAAAAGTCAGTTCACTGAAGCTTTCTTT	CASSLKSQFTEAFF